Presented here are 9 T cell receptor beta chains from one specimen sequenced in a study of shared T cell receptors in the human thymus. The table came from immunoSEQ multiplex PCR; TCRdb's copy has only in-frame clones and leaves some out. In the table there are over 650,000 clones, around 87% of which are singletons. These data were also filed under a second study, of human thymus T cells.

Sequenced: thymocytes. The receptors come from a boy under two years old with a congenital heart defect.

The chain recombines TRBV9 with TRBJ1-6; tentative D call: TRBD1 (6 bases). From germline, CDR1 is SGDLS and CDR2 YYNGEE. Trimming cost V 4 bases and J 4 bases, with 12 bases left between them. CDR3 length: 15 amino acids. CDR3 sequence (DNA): TGTGCCAGCAGCCCACAGGGTGGATATAATTCACCCCTCCACTTT. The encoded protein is CASSPQGGYNSPLHF.

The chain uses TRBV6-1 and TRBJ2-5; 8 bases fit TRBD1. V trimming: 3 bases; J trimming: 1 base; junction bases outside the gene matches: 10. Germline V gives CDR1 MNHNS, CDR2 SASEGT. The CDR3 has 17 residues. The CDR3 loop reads CASSEMDRDGAQETQYF. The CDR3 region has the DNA TGTGCCAGCAGTGAGATGGACAGGGATGGAGCCCAAGAGACCCAGTACTTC.

CDR3 nucleotide sequence: TGCGCCAGCAGCGGACGACAGGGGGCGGAGCGGGAGGGCCTCCGACAGTTCTTC. Protein product: CASSGRQGAEREGLRQFF. The chain couples TRBV5-1 to TRBJ2-1; either TRBD1 or TRBD2 may supply D (10 bases each). CDR1 is SGHRS and CDR2 is YFSETQ in the germline V gene. The CDR3 totals 18 residues. V gave up 4 bases and J gave up 13 bases, with 33 bases separating them.

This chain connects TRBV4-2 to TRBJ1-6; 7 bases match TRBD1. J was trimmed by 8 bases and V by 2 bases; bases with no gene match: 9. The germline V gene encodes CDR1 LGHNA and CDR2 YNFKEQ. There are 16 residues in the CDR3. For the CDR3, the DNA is TGTGCCAGCAGCCAAAGTAAGGGACAGAATGATTCACCCCTCCACTTT. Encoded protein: CASSQSKGQNDSPLHF.

Here the CDR3 reads CATSSRDRSSYEQYF. As DNA, the CDR3 is TGTGCCACCAGCTCCCGGGACAGGAGCTCCTACGAGCAGTACTTC. This chain joins TRBV15 and TRBJ2-7; 8 bases are shared with TRBD1. CDR1 is LNHNV and CDR2 is YYDKDF in the germline V gene (reference sequence). The CDR3 runs to 15 residues. V lost 5 bases and J lost 0; bases outside the gene matches: 6.

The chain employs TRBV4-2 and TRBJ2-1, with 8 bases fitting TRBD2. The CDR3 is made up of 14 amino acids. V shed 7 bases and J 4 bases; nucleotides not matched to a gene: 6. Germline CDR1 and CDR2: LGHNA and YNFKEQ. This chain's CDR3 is CASNGGGPYNEQFF. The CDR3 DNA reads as TGTGCCAGCAACGGGGGGGGGCCGTACAATGAGCAGTTCTTC.

The CDR3 is CASSLRLAMENTQYF. The DNA of the CDR3 is TGCGCCAGCAGCCTGAGACTAGCGATGGAAAATACGCAGTATTTT. The genes are TRBV5-1 and TRBJ2-3, with 8 bases lining up with TRBD2. The CDR3 is made up of 15 amino acids. Germline lookup yields CDR1 SGHRS and CDR2 YFSETQ. V shed 4 bases and J 7 bases; nucleotides not matched to a gene: 11.

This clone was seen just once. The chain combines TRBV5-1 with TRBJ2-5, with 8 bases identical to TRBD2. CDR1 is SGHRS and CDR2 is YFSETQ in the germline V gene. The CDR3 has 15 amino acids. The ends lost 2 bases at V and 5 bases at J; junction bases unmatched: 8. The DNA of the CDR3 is TGCGCCAGCAGCTTCCATGAGTCGGGAGGGGAGACCCAGTACTTC. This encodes CASSFHESGGETQYF.

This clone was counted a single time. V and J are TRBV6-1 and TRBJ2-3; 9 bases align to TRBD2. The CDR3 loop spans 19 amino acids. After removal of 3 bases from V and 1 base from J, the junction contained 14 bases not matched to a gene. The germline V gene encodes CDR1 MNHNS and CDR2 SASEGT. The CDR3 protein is CASSERDGASSGGTDTQYF. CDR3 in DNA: TGTGCCAGCAGTGAGAGGGATGGGGCCTCTAGCGGGGGCACAGATACGCAGTATTTT.